The source of this T cell receptor (beta chain) is a study of T cells in Graves' hyperthyroidism and ophthalmopathy. This clonotype appeared many times. Hyperthyroidism, newly diagnosed and lasting under 2 months, affected patients aged 18 to 65. Patients with uncontrolled infections, other autoimmune diseases, pregnancy or lactation were excluded. For the diagnoses, clinical symptoms, serum thyroxine and TRAb, thyroid ultrasound and orbital computed tomography were used. PBMCs were collected from a roughly 9.7 ml volume of fresh peripheral blood. Looked up from germline, CDR1 is DFQATT and CDR2 is SNEGSKA (reference sequence). The CDR3 runs 11 residues. V lost 5 bases to trimming and J lost 4 bases, with 9 bases between them. RNA transcripts served as the template for amplifying TCR beta CDR3 regions. The HTBI primer set was used in a first-round RT-PCR of the TCR CDR3. MiXCR was run by TCRdb on the multiplex PCR reads, yielding one entry per CDR3 protein. Of approximately 430,000 distinct CDR3 sequences in the sample, about a sixth were seen once.

Sequenced material: blood. This chain connects TRBV20-1 to TRBJ2-7; no clear D. The sequence derives from a woman between 18 and 30 years old with Graves' hyperthyroidism. The chain's CDR3 is CSARRAYEQYF. In DNA form, the CDR3 reads TGCAGTGCTCGCCGGGCGTACGAGCAGTACTTC.